This T cell receptor beta chain was sequenced during a study of regulatory T cells in long-lasting Graves disease. Turning to the study itself: Graves' patients, diagnosed recently, had received antithyroid drugs under 3 months.

Both iRepertoire HTBI primers and Arm-PCR of CDR3 regions were used to build the TCR beta libraries. TCRdb re-derived calls from the multiplex PCR reads in MiXCR, one entry per CDR3 protein. The data show 350,000 to 450,000 distinct CDR3 sequences, approximately 10% seen once. There are many counts of this clonotype. The time point denotes: newly diagnosed GD, antithyroid drugs for less than 3 months. The TCR library was made from RNA that had been extracted from PBMCs in TRIzol. The data also belong to a second study, concerning T cells in Graves' hyperthyroidism and ophthalmopathy. Per that study: Carried out on the TCR CDR3, a first-round RT-PCR used the HTBI primer set.

The TCR originated in a woman between 18 and 29 years old with Graves disease. The sample here was peripheral blood mononuclear cells (PBMCs), taken at new diagnosis, from a patient treated with antithyroid drugs.

CDR3 in amino acids: CASSPRPGRNTGELFF. The CDR3 DNA follows: TGCGCCAGCAGCCCTCGCCCAGGGAGAAACACCGGGGAGCTGTTTTTT. The rearrangement joins TRBV5-1 to TRBJ2-2, with D possibly called TRBD1 or TRBD2 (5 bases each). Germline CDR1 is SGHRS and CDR2 is YFSETQ. This CDR3 comprises 16 residues. V was pared by 4 bases and J by 2 bases, with 15 bases between.